This is a list of T cell receptor beta chains from one sample in a study of blood T cell repertoires in COVID-19. Clones were read by immunoSEQ multiplex PCR, and TCRdb kept only the in-frame ones, dropping some. The sample lists over 25,000 clones; more than 80% were seen once. Specimen: peripheral blood. Every receptor here comes from a human donor in a cohort sampled during active COVID-19. CDR3s include the opening cysteine and the closing phenylalanine or tryptophan. D genes are given only for firm matches. The size entry is marked missing in some rows and otherwise reads once, few, many or a size class.

J gene: TRBJ2-1
V gene: TRBV11-2
D gene: .
clone size: .
CDR3 DNA: TGTGCCAGCAGCTCGGGACTTGTCAATGAGCAGTTCTTC
CDR3 protein: CASSSGLVNEQFF

J gene: TRBJ1-3
V gene: TRBV29-1
D gene: .
clone size: .
CDR3 DNA: TGCAGCGTTGAAGATGGGGGGGACTCCTCTGGAAACACCATATATTTT
CDR3 protein: CSVEDGGDSSGNTIYF

J gene: TRBJ2-3
V gene: TRBV7-6
D gene: .
clone size: .
CDR3 DNA: TGTGCCAGCAGCTCAGGGGTCCATAGCACAGATACGCAGTATTTT
CDR3 protein: CASSSGVHSTDTQYF

J gene: TRBJ1-1
V gene: TRBV6-5
D gene: .
clone size: .
CDR3 DNA: TGTGCCAGCAGATCCCAAACAGGATACACTGAAGCTTTCTTT
CDR3 protein: CASRSQTGYTEAFF

J gene: TRBJ1-4
V gene: TRBV4-1
D gene: TRBD1
clone size: .
CDR3 DNA: TGCGCCAGCAGCCATGCAACAAGACTGACAGGGGGTAGTGAAAAACTGTTTTTT
CDR3 protein: CASSHATRLTGGSEKLFF

J gene: TRBJ1-1
V gene: TRBV5-6
D gene: .
clone size: .
CDR3 DNA: TGTGCCAGCAGCTTGTACTCGGGTTACACTGAAGCTTTCTTT
CDR3 protein: CASSLYSGYTEAFF

J gene: TRBJ1-5
V gene: TRBV5-1
D gene: TRBD1
clone size: once
CDR3 DNA: TGCGCCAGCAGCTTGGAAGGGACAGGCAATCAGCCCCAGCATTTT
CDR3 protein: CASSLEGTGNQPQHF

J gene: TRBJ2-7
V gene: TRBV11-2
D gene: .
clone size: .
CDR3 DNA: TGTGCCAGCAGCTTACGAGGTGATTCCTTCGGCCATTCGGACGAGCAGTACTTC
CDR3 protein: CASSLRGDSFGHSDEQYF

J gene: TRBJ1-1
V gene: TRBV5-1
D gene: TRBD1
clone size: .
CDR3 DNA: TGCGCCAGCAGCCAGACAAGGACAGGGGGCCAATACACTGAAGCTTTCTTT
CDR3 protein: CASSQTRTGGQYTEAFF

J gene: TRBJ1-1
V gene: TRBV30
D gene: TRBD1
clone size: .
CDR3 DNA: TGTGCCGGGACAGGGGGATTCCTTGAAGCTTTCTTT
CDR3 protein: CAGTGGFLEAFF

J gene: TRBJ2-1
V gene: TRBV7-6
D gene: TRBD2
clone size: .
CDR3 DNA: TGTGCCAGCAGCTTAGAACTAGCGGAGGAATACAATGAGCAGTTCTTC
CDR3 protein: CASSLELAEEYNEQFF

J gene: TRBJ2-3
V gene: TRBV6-6
D gene: .
clone size: .
CDR3 DNA: TGTGCCAGCAGTTACTCCTGGACAAGAGCGTCAGATACGCAGTATTTT
CDR3 protein: CASSYSWTRASDTQYF

J gene: TRBJ1-1
V gene: TRBV2
D gene: .
clone size: .
CDR3 DNA: TGTGCCAGCAGTGATGGACGGGAGAACACTGAAGCTTTCTTT
CDR3 protein: CASSDGRENTEAFF

J gene: TRBJ2-7
V gene: TRBV6-6
D gene: .
clone size: .
CDR3 DNA: TGTGCCAGCAGTTCGGCCGGGACCTACGAGCAGTACTTC
CDR3 protein: CASSSAGTYEQYF

J gene: TRBJ1-1
V gene: TRBV27
D gene: TRBD1
clone size: once
CDR3 DNA: TGTGCCAGCAGTCGGGTACAGGGGGTTAGCACTGAAGCTTTCTTT
CDR3 protein: CASSRVQGVSTEAFF

J gene: TRBJ2-3
V gene: TRBV6-2/TRBV6-3
D gene: TRBD1
clone size: .
CDR3 DNA: TGTGCCAGCAGTTACGGGGAACAGGGGCCAGATACGCAGTATTTT
CDR3 protein: CASSYGEQGPDTQYF

J gene: TRBJ1-1
V gene: TRBV2
D gene: TRBD1
clone size: .
CDR3 DNA: TGTGCCAGCAGTGGATCGACAGGGGACACTGAAGCTTTCTTT
CDR3 protein: CASSGSTGDTEAFF

J gene: TRBJ2-1
V gene: TRBV27
D gene: TRBD1
clone size: .
CDR3 DNA: TGTGCCAGCAGCGGCACAGGGGTTGAGCAGTTCTTC
CDR3 protein: CASSGTGVEQFF

J gene: TRBJ2-1
V gene: TRBV14
D gene: TRBD1
clone size: few
CDR3 DNA: TGTGCCAGCAGCCAAGCAAGAGGACAGGGGTACAATGAGCAGTTCTTC
CDR3 protein: CASSQARGQGYNEQFF

J gene: TRBJ2-7
V gene: TRBV27
D gene: .
clone size: .
CDR3 DNA: TGTGCCAGCAGTTTAGGTGAGGGAGGTCGCTACGAGCAGTACTTC
CDR3 protein: CASSLGEGGRYEQYF

J gene: TRBJ2-2
V gene: TRBV6-5
D gene: TRBD1
clone size: .
CDR3 DNA: TGTGCCAGCAGTAGGGACAGGGGCGTCACCGGGGAGCTGTTTTTT
CDR3 protein: CASSRDRGVTGELFF

J gene: TRBJ1-4
V gene: TRBV7-9
D gene: TRBD1
clone size: few
CDR3 DNA: TGTGCCAGCAGCTCTAGTTTCAGGGGGAGCTCTGAAAAACTGTTTTTT
CDR3 protein: CASSSSFRGSSEKLFF

J gene: TRBJ2-3
V gene: TRBV7-2
D gene: TRBD2
clone size: .
CDR3 DNA: TGTGCCAGCCGGGAGGGGGGGTCCACAGATACGCAGTATTTT
CDR3 protein: CASREGGSTDTQYF

J gene: TRBJ2-3
V gene: TRBV19
D gene: TRBD2
clone size: .
CDR3 DNA: TGTGCCAGTAGTAGCACTAGCGGAGACCTGACTAGCACAGATACGCAGTATTTT
CDR3 protein: CASSSTSGDLTSTDTQYF

J gene: TRBJ1-1
V gene: TRBV5-1
D gene: .
clone size: .
CDR3 DNA: TGCGCCAGCAGCTTGGGCACCTATGAAGCTTTCTTT
CDR3 protein: CASSLGTYEAFF

J gene: TRBJ2-3
V gene: TRBV29-1
D gene: TRBD2
clone size: .
CDR3 DNA: TGCAGCCCCCCCCGGGTTAGCGGGAGCACAGATACGCAGTATTTT
CDR3 protein: CSPPRVSGSTDTQYF

J gene: TRBJ1-5
V gene: TRBV19
D gene: TRBD1
clone size: .
CDR3 DNA: TGTGCCAGTAGCGGGACAGGGGGATATCAGCCCCAGCATTTT
CDR3 protein: CASSGTGGYQPQHF